The present T cell receptor (beta chain) was sequenced within a study of identical twins. Germline CDR1 and CDR2: KGHDR and SFDVKD. The CDR3 extends over 14 amino acids. Deletions cut 2 bases from V and 7 bases from J, with 14 bases between. TCRdb analysed the 5' RACE reads with MiXCR anew, one entry per CDR3 protein. The sample shows about 240,000 distinct CDR3 sequences, roughly 13% of them seen only once. These data were also reused for a study on yellow fever vaccine responses in identical twins.

The TCR was taken from a woman between 18 and 29 years old in good health. This chain joins TRBV24-1 and TRBJ2-7; possibly TRBD1 or TRBD2 for D (5 bases each). The specimen was memory (CD45RO+) T cells sorted from blood. CDR3: CATSDSGRPREQYF. CDR3 DNA sequence: TGTGCCACCAGTGATTCGGGACGTCCTCGGGAGCAGTACTTC.